This T cell receptor beta chain was recorded in a study of cytomegalovirus exposure and HLA in healthy donors. Amplification used 60 Vbeta primers and 13 Jbeta primers. Measured with immunoSEQ multiplex PCR; TCRdb has only the in-frame clones, and not every one. This sample yields about 150,000 clones, of which about 88% are seen a single time; roughly 2.4% belongs to the top ten. The CDR3 extends over 15 amino acids. Per germline, CDR1 MNHEY and CDR2 SMNVEV (reference sequence). The V and J ends lost 5 bases and 2 bases respectively, with 13 bases between them. The V and J genes are TRBV27 and TRBJ1-5; D might be TRBD1 (6 bases). This TCR came from a woman aged 18-29 years in good health and CMV-seronegative. Sequencing was done on a sample of PBMCs. This chain's CDR3 is CASSLRGIGNQPQHF. The DNA of the CDR3 is TGTGCCAGCAGTCTCAGGGGAATAGGCAATCAGCCCCAGCATTTT.